The rows below give T cell receptor beta chains drawn from one sample of a study of blood T cell repertoires in COVID-19. The repertoire was sequenced with immunoSEQ multiplex PCR; TCRdb's copy has only in-frame clones and lacks some. The sample has 150,000 or so clones, roughly nine tenths seen once. The sample was peripheral blood. These receptors originate from a human donor in a cohort sampled during active COVID-19. Both conserved end residues are part of each CDR3.

j_call v_call cdr3_aa
TRBJ2-7 TRBV2 CASRPRQENYEQYF
TRBJ1-1 TRBV19 CASSIPGRQPWAEAFF
TRBJ2-5 TRBV5-6 CASSREETQYF
TRBJ2-7 TRBV6-2/TRBV6-3 CASSYGQSAYEQYF
TRBJ2-7 TRBV27 CASSRTSAADEQYF
TRBJ2-1 TRBV7-3 CASSRRASGGHNEQFF
TRBJ2-2 TRBV2 CASSVADTGELFF
TRBJ2-7 TRBV7-3 CASSPDSSSYEQYF
TRBJ2-1 TRBV25-1 CASSDWSTGGGYNEQFF
TRBJ2-5 TRBV27 CASSSRGGYETQYF
TRBJ1-5 TRBV10-3 CAISEGETGGEWSQPQHF
TRBJ2-7 TRBV7-8 CASSLEAGAYEQYF
TRBJ2-5 TRBV4-1 CASSQADRGVVETQYF
TRBJ1-6 TRBV12-3/TRBV12-4 CASSGTGRSPLHF
TRBJ1-2 TRBV4-1 CASSHFGQGDGYTF
TRBJ2-7 TRBV30 CAWRKRGEQYF
TRBJ1-4 TRBV6-5 CASRKQEATNEKLFF
TRBJ1-5 TRBV20-1 CSASIGNQPQHF
TRBJ1-5 TRBV28 CASQTGGQPQHF
TRBJ2-2 TRBV5-1 CASSLNANTNTGELFF
TRBJ1-6 TRBV14 CASSQVPNSPLHF
TRBJ1-2 TRBV12-3/TRBV12-4 CASSLARGGGYTF
TRBJ1-2 TRBV7-2 CASPRDGPNYGYTF
TRBJ1-1 TRBV21-1 CASSPWGQNTEAFF
TRBJ1-5 TRBV28 CATKRVDSNQPQHF
TRBJ1-1 TRBV28 CASSLYREAFF
TRBJ2-7 TRBV4-1 CASSHPGQGYEQYF
TRBJ2-5 TRBV3-1/TRBV3-2 CASSQESAAKGGETQYF
TRBJ1-1 TRBV28 CASSPGTELNTEAFF
TRBJ2-3 TRBV10-3 CAISERGRVLAGGNRREDTQYF
TRBJ2-5 TRBV5-5 CASSLDLDRVVETQYF
TRBJ2-6 TRBV28 CASSLYVRTGHSGANVLTF
TRBJ1-2 TRBV18 CASSPKQSYGYTF
TRBJ2-7 TRBV7-2 CASSTTSGGAYEQYF
TRBJ1-2 TRBV6-5 CASSYSMSYGYTF
TRBJ2-3 TRBV7-3 CASSLLARSTDTQYF
TRBJ1-5 TRBV30 CAWSAIGQGMDQPQHF
TRBJ2-7 TRBV7-8 CASSSGLAALGAYEQYF
TRBJ2-7 TRBV6-6 CASSRIPGLAGGSYEQYF
TRBJ2-1 TRBV6-5 CASEDRARNNEQFF
TRBJ2-1 TRBV10-1 CARLLHRVKDEQFF
TRBJ1-2 TRBV6-5 CASSWTRGEGYTF
TRBJ1-5 TRBV5-5 CASSLVQGWEQPQHF